This TCR beta chain was profiled in a study of cytomegalovirus exposure and HLA in healthy donors. The study, taken as a whole, reports: The classifier reportedly diagnosed cytomegalovirus status with high specificity and sensitivity. Clusters of TCRs from the first cohort tended to co-occur in the roughly 120 validation repertoires (as a later analysis found). Cytomegalovirus association was assigned to more than 150 TCR beta chains.

As for this clone: No antigen is known for it.

The CDR3 totals 15 residues. The J segment lost 7 bases and the V segment lost 4 bases, leaving 8 bases of the junction unmatched. The germline V gene encodes CDR1 LGHNA and CDR2 YNFKEQ. TCRdb's copy holds only in-frame clones and misses some; the assay was immunoSEQ multiplex PCR. This sample has approximately 280,000 clones, with 88% found just once. Sequenced material: PBMCs. The sequence was collected from a woman younger than 35 in good health and CMV-seronegative. The J gene is TRBJ2-1, the V gene TRBV4-2; TRBD2 matches at 9 bases. In DNA, the CDR3 is TGTGCCAGCAGCCTCCGGACTAGCGCCGTAAATGAGCAGTTCTTC. Residues: CASSLRTSAVNEQFF.